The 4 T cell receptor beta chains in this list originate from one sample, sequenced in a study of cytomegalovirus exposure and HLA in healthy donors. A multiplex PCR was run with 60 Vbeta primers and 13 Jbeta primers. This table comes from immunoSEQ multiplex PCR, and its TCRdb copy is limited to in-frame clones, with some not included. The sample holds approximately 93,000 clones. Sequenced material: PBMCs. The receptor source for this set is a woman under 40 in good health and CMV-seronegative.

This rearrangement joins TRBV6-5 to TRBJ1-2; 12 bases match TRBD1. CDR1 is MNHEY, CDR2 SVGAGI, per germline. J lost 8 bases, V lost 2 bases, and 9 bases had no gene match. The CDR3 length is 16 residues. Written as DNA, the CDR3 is TGTGCCAGCAGTTACAGGGGACAGGGGGCAGTAAGGGGCTACACCTTC. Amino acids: CASSYRGQGAVRGYTF.

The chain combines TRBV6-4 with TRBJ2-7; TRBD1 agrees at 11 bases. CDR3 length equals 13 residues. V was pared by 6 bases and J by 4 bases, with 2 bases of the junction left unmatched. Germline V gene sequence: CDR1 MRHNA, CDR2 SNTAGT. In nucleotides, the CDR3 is TGTGCCAGCAGCCGGGACAGGGGGTACGAGCAGTACTTC. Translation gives CASSRDRGYEQYF.

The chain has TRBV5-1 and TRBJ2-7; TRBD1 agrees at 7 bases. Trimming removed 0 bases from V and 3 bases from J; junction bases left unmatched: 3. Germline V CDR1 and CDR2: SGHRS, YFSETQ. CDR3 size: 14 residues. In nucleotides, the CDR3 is TGCGCCAGCAGCTTGGCGGGGACAGACTACGAGCAGTACTTC. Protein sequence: CASSLAGTDYEQYF.

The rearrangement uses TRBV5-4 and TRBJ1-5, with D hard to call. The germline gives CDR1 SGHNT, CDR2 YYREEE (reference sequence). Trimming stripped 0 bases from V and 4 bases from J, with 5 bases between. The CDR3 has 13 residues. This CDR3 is CASSLGLNQPQHF. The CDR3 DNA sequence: TGTGCCAGCAGCTTGGGCCTAAATCAGCCCCAGCATTTT.